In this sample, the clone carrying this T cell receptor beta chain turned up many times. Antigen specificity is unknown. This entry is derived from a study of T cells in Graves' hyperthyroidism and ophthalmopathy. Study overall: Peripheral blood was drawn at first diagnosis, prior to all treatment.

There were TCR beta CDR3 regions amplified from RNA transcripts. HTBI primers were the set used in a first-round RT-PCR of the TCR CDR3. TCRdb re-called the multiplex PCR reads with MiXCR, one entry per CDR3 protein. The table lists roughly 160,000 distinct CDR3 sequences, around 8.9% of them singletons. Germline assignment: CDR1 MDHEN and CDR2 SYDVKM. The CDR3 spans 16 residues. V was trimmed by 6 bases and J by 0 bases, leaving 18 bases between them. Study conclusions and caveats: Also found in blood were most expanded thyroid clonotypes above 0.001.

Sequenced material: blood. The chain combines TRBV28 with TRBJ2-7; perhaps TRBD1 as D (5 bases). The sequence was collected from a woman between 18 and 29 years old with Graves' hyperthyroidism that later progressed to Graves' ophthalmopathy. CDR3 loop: CASSKNTGSSSYEQYF. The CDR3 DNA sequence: TGTGCCAGCAGCAAGAACACAGGTTCCAGCTCCTACGAGCAGTACTTC.